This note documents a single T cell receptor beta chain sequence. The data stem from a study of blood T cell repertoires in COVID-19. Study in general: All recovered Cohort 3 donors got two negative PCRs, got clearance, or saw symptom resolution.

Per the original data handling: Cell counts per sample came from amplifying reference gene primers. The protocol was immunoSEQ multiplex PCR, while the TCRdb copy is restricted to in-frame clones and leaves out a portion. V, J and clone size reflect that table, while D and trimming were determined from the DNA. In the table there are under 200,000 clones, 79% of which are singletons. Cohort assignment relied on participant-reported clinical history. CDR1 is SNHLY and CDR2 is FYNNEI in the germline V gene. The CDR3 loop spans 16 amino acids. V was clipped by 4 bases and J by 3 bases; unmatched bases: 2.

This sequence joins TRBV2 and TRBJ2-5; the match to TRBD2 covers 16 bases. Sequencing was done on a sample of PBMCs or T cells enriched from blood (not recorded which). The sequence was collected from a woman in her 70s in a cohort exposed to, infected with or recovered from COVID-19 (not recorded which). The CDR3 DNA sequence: TGTGCCAGCAGTGGAGGGACTAGCGGGAGGGAAGAGACCCAGTACTTC. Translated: CASSGGTSGREETQYF.